A selection of T cell receptor beta chains follows, all from one sample in a study of T cell repertoires in cytomegalovirus infection. TCRdb re-called the reads through MiXCR, storing one row per CDR3 protein. The sample has roughly 150,000 distinct CDR3 sequences; 20% to 30% are singletons. The sequencing input was PBMCs. These receptors were collected from a human donor in good health (CMV status not recorded). Some clones in this sample may be carry-over from other donors' samples. The CDR3 runs from the conserved cysteine through the conserved F or W. D genes are given only for firm matches. Expanded clones are given a class, and other clones once, few, many or no size at all.

>-|-|TRBV4-3|TRBJ2-4
TGCGCCAGCAGCCAGGGGGGTGAATTTGGCAAAAACATTCAGTACTTC
CASSQGGEFGKNIQYF
>-|many|TRBV7-2|TRBJ2-4
TGTGCCAGCAGCTTCGACCCCGAAAGCATTCAGTACTTC
CASSFDPESIQYF
>TRBD1|-|TRBV6-2/TRBV6-3|TRBJ2-1
TGTGCCAGCAGAGAGACAGGGGCGCGCTACAATGAGCAGTTCTTC
CASRETGARYNEQFF
>-|-|TRBV9|TRBJ2-1
TGTGCCAGCAGCGGTTGGGACTCATACAATGAGCAGTTCTTC
CASSGWDSYNEQFF
>TRBD1|few|TRBV6-2/TRBV6-3|TRBJ2-6
TGTGCCAGCAGTACCCTACCCGGAGACAGGGGTGGGGCCAACGTCCTGACTTTC
CASSTLPGDRGGANVLTF
>-|-|TRBV5-6|TRBJ2-2
TGTGCCAGCAGCCCGAAAAGGGTCACGAACACCGGGGAGCTGTTTTTT
CASSPKRVTNTGELFF
>TRBD1|few|TRBV5-4|TRBJ1-1
TGTGCCAGCAGCAGGTCCGACAGGGTAACTGAAGCTTTCTTT
CASSRSDRVTEAFF
>-|-|TRBV19|TRBJ1-6
TGTGCAAGTACCAAAGGGGTGGGAGTAATTCCCCTCCACTTT
CASTKGVGVIPLHF
>-|many|TRBV4-1|TRBJ2-4
TGCGCCAGCAGCAACTTAGGACTGCCCAAAAACATTCAGTACTTC
CASSNLGLPKNIQYF
>TRBD2|-|TRBV15|TRBJ2-1
TGTGCCACCAGCGCAACCGGACTAGCGGGAGATGTCTCTCCCTACAATGAGCAGTTCTTC
CATSATGLAGDVSPYNEQFF
>TRBD2|many|TRBV7-2|TRBJ2-7
TGTGCCAGCAGCCCAGGGGGGACTAGCGGGGGGGAGCAGTACTTC
CASSPGGTSGGEQYF
>-|-|TRBV7-2|TRBJ2-6
TGTGCCAGCAGCCCCGGACGGGGGCGTGGGGCCAACGTCCTGACTTTC
CASSPGRGRGANVLTF
>TRBD2|-|TRBV29-1|TRBJ2-7
TGCAGCGTTGGACTAGCGGGAGGTCCCTACGAGCAGTACTTC
CSVGLAGGPYEQYF
>-|-|TRBV9|TRBJ2-2
TGTGCCAGCAGCGTAGCGACGAGAGGCACCGGGGAGCTGTTTTTT
CASSVATRGTGELFF
>-|-|TRBV6-8|TRBJ2-5
TGTGCCAGCAGTGCAGTATCGGAGACCCAGTACTTC
CASSAVSETQYF
>-|few|TRBV29-1|TRBJ2-1
TGCAGCGTCGGACTGGGACAAAAAGCCGGTGAGCAGTTCTTC
CSVGLGQKAGEQFF
>TRBD1|many|TRBV7-6|TRBJ1-6
TGTGCCAGCAGCTTAGGGGTATCACAGGGGTATTCACCCCTCCACTTT
CASSLGVSQGYSPLHF
>-|few|TRBV27|TRBJ2-7
TGTGCCAGCAGTTTTCAGGCAACCTACGAGCAGTACTTC
CASSFQATYEQYF
>TRBD2|many|TRBV20-1|TRBJ2-1
TGCAGTGCTAGAGCCCCTAGCGGGAGTTACAATGAGCAGTTCTTC
CSARAPSGSYNEQFF
>-|few|TRBV20-1|TRBJ2-2
TGCAGTGCTAGGGGGCAGGGTGAAACCGGGGAGCTGTTTTTT
CSARGQGETGELFF
>-|few|TRBV7-6|TRBJ2-1
TGTGCGAGAGTCCTAGCCCTCTATGAGCAGTTCTTC
CARVLALYEQFF
>-|many|TRBV6-6|TRBJ1-2
TGTGCCAGCAGTTACTCATCGGGAAGGGCCACCTATGGCTACACCTTC
CASSYSSGRATYGYTF
>-|-|TRBV6-2/TRBV6-3|TRBJ2-1
TGTGCCAGCAGGAAAGCGCAGGCCTACAATGAGCAGTTCTTC
CASRKAQAYNEQFF
>-|-|TRBV12-3/TRBV12-4|TRBJ2-7
TGTGCCAGCACTACGAGGCAGGGCAGCTACCACTACGAGCAGTACTTC
CASTTRQGSYHYEQYF
>-|many|TRBV7-6|TRBJ1-5
TGTGCCAGCAGCTGGGATCAAGATCGGCCCCAGCATTTT
CASSWDQDRPQHF
>-|few|TRBV19|TRBJ1-5
TGTGCCAGCTCAGACAGTCCCAATCAGCCCCAGCATTTT
CASSDSPNQPQHF
>TRBD2|-|TRBV6-2/TRBV6-3|TRBJ2-1
TGTGCCAGCAGTCGATCAAGTCGACTAGCGGGAGTAGGGTACAATGAGCAGTTCTTC
CASSRSSRLAGVGYNEQFF
>-|many|TRBV7-6|TRBJ1-6
TGTGCCAGCAGCGCCGGGGACAAATCGATGAATAATTCACCCCTCCACTTT
CASSAGDKSMNNSPLHF
>TRBD2|-|TRBV7-9|TRBJ2-2
TGTGCCAGCAGCCAAGCGGGAGGGCCAACCGGGGAGCTGTTTTTT
CASSQAGGPTGELFF
>TRBD2|many|TRBV7-2|TRBJ2-5
TGTGCCAGCCCCCCCCTTAAGGCGGGACTAGAAGAGACCCAGTACTTC
CASPPLKAGLEETQYF
>-|few|TRBV2|TRBJ1-6
TGTGCCAGCAGGGACCGGGAGTATCGGTCACCCCTCCACTTT
CASRDREYRSPLHF
>-|many|TRBV5-4|TRBJ2-5
TGTGCCAGCAGCTTGGACGCAGGACAAGAGACCCAGTACTTC
CASSLDAGQETQYF